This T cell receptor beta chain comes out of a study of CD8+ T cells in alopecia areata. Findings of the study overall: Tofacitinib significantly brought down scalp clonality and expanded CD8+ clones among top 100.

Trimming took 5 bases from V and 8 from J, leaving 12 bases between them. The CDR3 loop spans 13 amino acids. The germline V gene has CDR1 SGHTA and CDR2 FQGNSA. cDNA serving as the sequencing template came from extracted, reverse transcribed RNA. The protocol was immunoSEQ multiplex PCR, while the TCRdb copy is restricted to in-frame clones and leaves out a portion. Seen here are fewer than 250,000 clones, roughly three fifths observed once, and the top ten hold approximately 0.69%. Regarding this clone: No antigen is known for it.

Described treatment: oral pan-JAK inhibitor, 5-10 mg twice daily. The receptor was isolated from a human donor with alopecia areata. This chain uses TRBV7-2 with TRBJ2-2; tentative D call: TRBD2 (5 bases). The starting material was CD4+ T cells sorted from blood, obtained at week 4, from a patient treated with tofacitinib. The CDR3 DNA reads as TGTGCCAGCAGCCCCTCTCCGGGGGGGGAGCTGTTTTTT. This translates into CASSPSPGGELFF.